This is a list of T cell receptor beta chains from one sample in a study of shared clonotypes between healthy human individuals. The data were produced by immunoSEQ multiplex PCR, yet TCRdb's version contains in-frame clones alone and is incomplete. There are more than 2,000,000 clones in the sample; 85% to 95% occur only once, and around 0.4% lies in the top ten. The sequenced sample was naive CD4+ T cells from PBMCs. Receptors originate from a man between 18 and 29 years old in good health. Some clones in this sample may be carry-over from other donors' samples. Both conserved end residues are part of each CDR3. The D gene is left open where the match is weak. Clone size is given for some rows only: seen once, a few or many times, or a class if the clone is expanded.

abundance: .; v_gene: TRBV7-2; d_gene: .; j_gene: TRBJ2-1; CDR3nt: TGTGCCAGCAGCTCTAGGGGAACATATAACAATGAGCAGTTCTTC; CDR3aa: CASSSRGTYNNEQFF
abundance: .; v_gene: TRBV11-2; d_gene: .; j_gene: TRBJ2-7; CDR3nt: TGTGCCAGCAGCCTCGCTATCGGGTCCGAGCAGTACTTC; CDR3aa: CASSLAIGSEQYF
abundance: .; v_gene: TRBV19; d_gene: TRBD2; j_gene: TRBJ2-2; CDR3nt: TGTGCCAGTAGCAAAGGACTAGGTCGCGCCGGGGAGCTGTTTTTT; CDR3aa: CASSKGLGRAGELFF
abundance: .; v_gene: TRBV5-1; d_gene: .; j_gene: TRBJ2-1; CDR3nt: TGCGCCAGCAGCCAACAGACTGGCTTATACAATGAGCAGTTCTTC; CDR3aa: CASSQQTGLYNEQFF
abundance: .; v_gene: TRBV2; d_gene: .; j_gene: TRBJ2-3; CDR3nt: TGTGCCAGTCTAGCCTCCGATCCAGATACGCAGTATTTT; CDR3aa: CASLASDPDTQYF
abundance: .; v_gene: TRBV9; d_gene: .; j_gene: TRBJ2-5; CDR3nt: TGTGCCAGCAGCGTAGGGAGGGAAGAGACCCAGTACTTC; CDR3aa: CASSVGREETQYF
abundance: .; v_gene: TRBV29-1; d_gene: TRBD2; j_gene: TRBJ2-3; CDR3nt: TGCAGCGTTCCCAGGCTAGCGGGAGGTCCAGATACGCAGTATTTT; CDR3aa: CSVPRLAGGPDTQYF
abundance: .; v_gene: TRBV6-1; d_gene: .; j_gene: TRBJ1-2; CDR3nt: TGTGCCAGCAGAATAACCGGGGTTCCCTATGGCTACACCTTC; CDR3aa: CASRITGVPYGYTF
abundance: .; v_gene: TRBV7-2; d_gene: .; j_gene: TRBJ2-1; CDR3nt: TGTGCCAGCAGCTCGGGACAATACAATGAGCAGTTCTTC; CDR3aa: CASSSGQYNEQFF
abundance: .; v_gene: TRBV5-6; d_gene: TRBD1; j_gene: TRBJ2-3; CDR3nt: TGTGCCAGCAGCCCCCGGACAGGGGTTGTGACAGATACGCAGTATTTT; CDR3aa: CASSPRTGVVTDTQYF
abundance: once; v_gene: TRBV6-6; d_gene: TRBD2; j_gene: TRBJ2-3; CDR3nt: TGTGCCAGCAACGACCTAGCGGGAGGGACAGATACGCAGTATTTT; CDR3aa: CASNDLAGGTDTQYF
abundance: .; v_gene: TRBV11-2; d_gene: TRBD1; j_gene: TRBJ2-7; CDR3nt: TGTGCCAGCAGCCCTGGACAGGCCGCTTCCTACGAGCAGTACTTC; CDR3aa: CASSPGQAASYEQYF
abundance: .; v_gene: TRBV28; d_gene: TRBD2; j_gene: TRBJ2-4; CDR3nt: TGTGCCAGCAGTTCCCACGGGGGGGCTAAAAACATTCAGTACTTC; CDR3aa: CASSSHGGAKNIQYF
abundance: .; v_gene: TRBV7-3; d_gene: .; j_gene: TRBJ2-7; CDR3nt: TGTGCCAGCAGCTTTGGAGGGCCCGAGCAGTACTTC; CDR3aa: CASSFGGPEQYF
abundance: .; v_gene: TRBV7-8; d_gene: TRBD1; j_gene: TRBJ2-7; CDR3nt: TGTGCCAGCAGCCCCCGGGACAGGGTATTCTCCTACGAGCAGTACTTC; CDR3aa: CASSPRDRVFSYEQYF
abundance: .; v_gene: TRBV18; d_gene: .; j_gene: TRBJ1-2; CDR3nt: TGTGCCAGCTCATGGCTCGCAGAGGACTATGGCTACACCTTC; CDR3aa: CASSWLAEDYGYTF
abundance: .; v_gene: TRBV5-1; d_gene: .; j_gene: TRBJ2-5; CDR3nt: TGCGCCAGCAGCTCAGGGGACCCGGCCCAGGAGACCCAGTACTTC; CDR3aa: CASSSGDPAQETQYF
abundance: .; v_gene: TRBV6-4; d_gene: .; j_gene: TRBJ2-3; CDR3nt: TGTGCCAGCAGCCCCAGAGCCACAGATACGCAGTATTTT; CDR3aa: CASSPRATDTQYF
abundance: .; v_gene: TRBV18; d_gene: .; j_gene: TRBJ2-6; CDR3nt: TGTGCCAGCTCACCACCGGGGCACAACTCTGGGGCCAACGTCCTGACTTTC; CDR3aa: CASSPPGHNSGANVLTF
abundance: .; v_gene: TRBV5-1; d_gene: .; j_gene: TRBJ1-1; CDR3nt: TGCGCCAGCAGCTTGCTCGCAGGGCAGCACACTGAAGCTTTCTTT; CDR3aa: CASSLLAGQHTEAFF
abundance: once; v_gene: TRBV18; d_gene: TRBD1; j_gene: TRBJ2-5; CDR3nt: TGTGCCAGCTCACCGGGACAGGGGCGGAAGGAGACCCAGTACTTC; CDR3aa: CASSPGQGRKETQYF
abundance: once; v_gene: TRBV6-5; d_gene: .; j_gene: TRBJ2-2; CDR3nt: TGTGCCAGCAGTCCCCTTTGGGGGCGCGGCGGGGAGCTGTTTTTT; CDR3aa: CASSPLWGRGGELFF
abundance: .; v_gene: TRBV7-9; d_gene: .; j_gene: TRBJ1-1; CDR3nt: TGTGCCAGCAGCTGGGGGGCCCCAATGAACACTGAAGCTTTCTTT; CDR3aa: CASSWGAPMNTEAFF